This is a list of T cell receptor beta chains from one sample in a study of CD8+ T cells in alopecia areata. The table came from immunoSEQ multiplex PCR; TCRdb's copy has only in-frame clones and leaves some out. Of 150,000 to 200,000 clones in the sample, roughly 60% are singletons; the top ten hold approximately 1.3%. Material: CD4+ T cells sorted from blood, obtained between weeks 47 and 50, from a patient treated with tofacitinib. The receptors stem from a human donor with alopecia areata. The CDR3 runs from the conserved cysteine through the conserved F or W. The order of the fields is CDR3 protein, clone size, V gene. Size is stated for part of the rows, as once, few or many counts, or as a class when the clone is expanded.

CASSPGAYGYTF,few,TRBV19
CASSGAYEQYF,.,TRBV2
CSIRQGYGYTF,few,TRBV29-1
CASSPLSSGVPGELFF,.,TRBV5-6
CASRDEQSLAGDNEQFF,.,TRBV4-2
CSVAGRYTDTQYF,few,TRBV29-1
CAWSFGGTGANVLTF,.,TRBV30
CAWSGVGPNSNQPQHF,.,TRBV30
CSVEYQGRDSGYTF,.,TRBV29-1
CASSLGTGSSYEQYF,once,TRBV5-1
CASSLDGQQGVSPLHF,.,TRBV5-1
CASSSTAGTSGKLFF,few,TRBV7-2
CASDRDRGAAGELFF,.,TRBV2
CASSGGRYEQYF,few,TRBV25-1
CSGTPRGTEAFF,.,TRBV29-1
CASSPTRGNEQYF,.,TRBV5-1
CASSLMGQGNQPQHF,.,TRBV7-9